A single TCR beta chain is shown here with its context. The data stem from a study of blood T cell repertoires in COVID-19. Study-level information: PBMCs, B-cell-depleted T cells, or T cells were the source of the cDNA or gDNA that made up the material.

The authors' processing: For nucleated cells, counts were estimated from reference gene primer amplification. TCRdb's copy holds only in-frame clones and misses some; the assay was immunoSEQ multiplex PCR. V and J calls and clone size are copied from that table; D and trimming were computed from the DNA. The sample includes over 90,000 clones, roughly 80% seen only once; the top ten take roughly 4.8%. Seattle participants joined during active infection and were tracked over time. Sequenced: peripheral blood. The receptor's source is a man aged 80 or over with COVID-19, enrolled during active disease.

The CDR3 sequence is CASSSSTGGARGTF. CDR3 DNA: TGTGCCAGCAGCTCCTCAACAGGGGGCGCGAGAGGGACCTTC. The V gene is TRBV7-9, the J gene TRBJ1-2; 9 bases match TRBD1. The CDR3 is 14 residues long. The ends lost 4 bases at V and 14 bases at J; junction bases unmatched: 14. Looked up from germline, CDR1 is SEHNR and CDR2 is FQNEAQ (reference sequence).